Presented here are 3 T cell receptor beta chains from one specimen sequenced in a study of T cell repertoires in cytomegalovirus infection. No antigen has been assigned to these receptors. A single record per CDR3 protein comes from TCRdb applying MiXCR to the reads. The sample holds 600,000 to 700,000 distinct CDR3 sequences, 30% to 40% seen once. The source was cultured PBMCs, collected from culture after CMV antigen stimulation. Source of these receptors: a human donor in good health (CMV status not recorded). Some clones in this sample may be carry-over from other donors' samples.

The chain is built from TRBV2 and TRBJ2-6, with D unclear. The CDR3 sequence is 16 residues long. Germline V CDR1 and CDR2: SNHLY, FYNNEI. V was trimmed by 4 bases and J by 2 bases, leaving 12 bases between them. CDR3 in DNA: TGTGCCAGCAGTGCCCCCAGACCGACTGGGGCCAACGTCCTGACTTTC. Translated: CASSAPRPTGANVLTF.

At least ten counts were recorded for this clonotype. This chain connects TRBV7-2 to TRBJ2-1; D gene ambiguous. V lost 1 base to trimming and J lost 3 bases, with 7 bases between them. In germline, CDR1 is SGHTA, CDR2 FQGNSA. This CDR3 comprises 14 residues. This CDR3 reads CASSLEWGYNEQFF. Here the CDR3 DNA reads TGTGCCAGCAGCTTAGAATGGGGCTACAATGAGCAGTTCTTC.

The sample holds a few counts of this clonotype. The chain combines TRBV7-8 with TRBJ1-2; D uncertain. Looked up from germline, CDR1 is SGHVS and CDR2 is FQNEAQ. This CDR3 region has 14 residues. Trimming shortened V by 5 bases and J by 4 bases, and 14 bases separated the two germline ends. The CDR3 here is CASSPRRTPYGYTF. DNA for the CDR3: TGTGCCAGCAGCCCCCGCAGGACTCCCTATGGCTACACCTTC.